This is a list of T cell receptor beta chains from one sample in a study of patients and donors after allogeneic stem cell transplantation. TCRdb recomputed calls from the RT-PCR reads with MiXCR, one row per CDR3 protein. The table has about 960,000 distinct CDR3 sequences, approximately 18% seen once. The sequencing input was blood, either unsorted or a sorted T cell fraction (not recorded which). The receptor source for this set is a human donor who was either an allogeneic HSCT recipient or a stem cell or donor lymphocyte infusion donor (not recorded which). It is not recorded whose cells these are; they may come from a transplant donor. CDR3s include the opening cysteine and the closing phenylalanine or tryptophan. The order of the fields is clone size, J gene, D gene, V gene, CDR3 length, CDR3 DNA, CDR3 protein. The D gene is left open where the match is weak. Size values are once, few and many counts, or a class for expanded clones, and some rows have none.

- | TRBJ2-2 | TRBD1 | TRBV14 | 15 | TGTGCCAGCAGCCAGAGAACAGGGGTCACCGGGGAGCTGTTTTTT | CASSQRTGVTGELFF
once | TRBJ2-3 | - | TRBV18 | 14 | TGTGCCAGCTCACCGGGGGTGAGCGGGGATACGCAGTATTTT | CASSPGVSGDTQYF
few | TRBJ1-6 | - | TRBV25-1 | 12 | TGTGCCAGCAGGACGGGGAATTCACCCCTCCACTTT | CASRTGNSPLHF
few | TRBJ2-2 | - | TRBV7-2 | 17 | TGTGCCAGCAGCTCCCCGGCAAGGGAAAGTTGGTCCGGGGAGCTGTTTTTT | CASSSPARESWSGELFF
- | TRBJ2-5 | - | TRBV6-2/TRBV6-3 | 15 | TGTGCCAGCAGTTACGGGGGGCGGGAGCAAGAGACCCAGTACTTC | CASSYGGREQETQYF
many | TRBJ1-6 | TRBD1 | TRBV12-3/TRBV12-4 | 14 | TGTGCCAGCGGTCCGGCAGGGGGCTTCTCACCCCTCCACTTT | CASGPAGGFSPLHF
- | TRBJ1-2 | - | TRBV29-1 | 11 | TGCAGCGTCGGAGTAAGTTATGGCTACACCTTC | CSVGVSYGYTF
once | TRBJ2-3 | - | TRBV2 | 14 | TGTGCCAGCAGTGAGGGGGTGTGGACAGATACGCAGTATTTT | CASSEGVWTDTQYF
- | TRBJ2-6 | - | TRBV5-6 | 18 | TGTGCCAGCAGCTTGGAAGACAGGCTCTACTCTGGGGCCAACGTCCTGACTTTC | CASSLEDRLYSGANVLTF
few | TRBJ2-7 | TRBD1 | TRBV7-9 | 14 | TGTGCCAGCAGCTTTGACAGGGGGCTTACCGAGCAGTACTTC | CASSFDRGLTEQYF
few | TRBJ2-5 | - | TRBV27 | 13 | TGTGCCAGCAGACCCCCTTTTCAAGAGACCCAGTACTTC | CASRPPFQETQYF
- | TRBJ2-1 | - | TRBV5-4 | 15 | TGTGCCAGCAGCTTGTCAGTCCTAGCGAAGGATGAGCAGTTCTTC | CASSLSVLAKDEQFF
- | TRBJ1-5 | TRBD1 | TRBV20-1 | 13 | TGCAGTGCTCAAGGGGGCGGCAATCAGCCCCAGCATTTT | CSAQGGGNQPQHF
few | TRBJ2-7 | TRBD2 | TRBV20-1 | 16 | TGCAGTGCTAGAATTCCTGGAGGGACTAGCTCCTACGAGCAGTACTTC | CSARIPGGTSSYEQYF
- | TRBJ2-2 | - | TRBV27 | 14 | TGTGCCAGCAGTCCCCTCCGGGTCACCGGGGAGCTGTTTTTT | CASSPLRVTGELFF
- | TRBJ2-1 | - | TRBV5-1 | 15 | TGCGCCAGCAGCGAGACGGGGGCGGCACAGTATGAGCAGTTCTTC | CASSETGAAQYEQFF
few | TRBJ2-7 | - | TRBV5-4 | 16 | TGTGCCAGCAGCCCACAGAAGGGCGGATTATCCTACGAGCAGTACTTC | CASSPQKGGLSYEQYF
many | TRBJ2-3 | - | TRBV24-1 | 11 | TGTGCCACCAGTCAGACAGATACGCAGTATTTT | CATSQTDTQYF
few | TRBJ2-3 | - | TRBV7-3 | 14 | TGTGCCAGCAGCCCAGAGCCCAGCACAGATACGCAGTATTTT | CASSPEPSTDTQYF
few | TRBJ2-3 | TRBD2 | TRBV6-4 | 17 | TGTGCCAGCAGTGCTCATCCCGGGGGGAACATTTTCGATACGCAGTATTTT | CASSAHPGGNIFDTQYF
few | TRBJ2-7 | - | TRBV6-2/TRBV6-3 | 13 | TGTGCCAGCACGCGGGGGCAGTCCAACGAGCAGTACTTC | CASTRGQSNEQYF
- | TRBJ2-2 | - | TRBV2 | 13 | TGTGCCAGCAGTGGCGTCGGCAGGGCAGGGCTGTTTTTT | CASSGVGRAGLFF
- | TRBJ2-2 | - | TRBV24-1 | 18 | TGTGCCACCAGTGATCCCCCCAGGACTGGGGTGGTCACCGGGGAGCTGTTTTTT | CATSDPPRTGVVTGELFF
- | TRBJ2-7 | TRBD1 | TRBV19 | 13 | TGTGCCAGTAGTATGGACAGGGGGAACGAGCAGTACTTC | CASSMDRGNEQYF
- | TRBJ2-1 | TRBD2 | TRBV5-1 | 14 | TGCGCCAGCAGCTCGGACCCAGCGGGAGGGGAGCAGTTCTTC | CASSSDPAGGEQFF
- | TRBJ1-6 | - | TRBV6-1 | 19 | TGTGCCAGCAGTGAACCCCCATGGCGTGAAGTCACCTATAATTCACCCCTCCACTTT | CASSEPPWREVTYNSPLHF
- | TRBJ2-7 | - | TRBV11-2 | 17 | TGTGCCAGCAGCCATCAAACGGGCTTTATACCACTCTACGAGCAGTACTTC | CASSHQTGFIPLYEQYF
- | TRBJ1-2 | - | TRBV5-1 | 15 | TGCGCCAGCAGCTTGGTGGACAGCGTGAACTATGGCTACACCTTC | CASSLVDSVNYGYTF
- | TRBJ2-7 | TRBD1 | TRBV20-1 | 15 | TGCAGTGCCTTCATTACCGGGACAGGGGGGTACGAGCAGTACTTC | CSAFITGTGGYEQYF
few | TRBJ2-7 | - | TRBV18 | 14 | TGTGCCAGCTCCTCCGGCCCTAGGAACTACGAGCAGTACTTC | CASSSGPRNYEQYF
few | TRBJ2-2 | - | TRBV27 | 13 | TGTGCCAGCAGTTTAGTGACAAGCGGGGAGCTGTTTTTT | CASSLVTSGELFF
few | TRBJ2-3 | - | TRBV18 | 16 | TGTGCCAGCTCACCCACGCGGGGGCACGGAACAGATACGCAGTATTTT | CASSPTRGHGTDTQYF
- | TRBJ1-5 | - | TRBV30 | 13 | TGTGCCTGGGCAGCAGGGGATAGTCAGCCCCAGCATTTT | CAWAAGDSQPQHF
- | TRBJ2-2 | - | TRBV18 | 13 | TGTGCCAGCTCACCGGCGGTGAGCGGGGAGCTGTTTTTT | CASSPAVSGELFF
- | TRBJ2-7 | - | TRBV7-6 | 15 | TGTGCCAGCAGCTACCAGCCCTTACCCTCCTACGAGCAGTACTTC | CASSYQPLPSYEQYF
once | TRBJ2-7 | TRBD1 | TRBV14 | 15 | TGTGCCAGCAGCCAACACCGGGACAGCTCCTACGAGCAGTACTTC | CASSQHRDSSYEQYF
- | TRBJ2-7 | - | TRBV5-5 | 15 | TGTGCCAGCAGCCTACAGGGACCTAGCTCCTACGAGCAGTACTTC | CASSLQGPSSYEQYF
few | TRBJ1-5 | - | TRBV2 | 14 | TGTGCCAGCAGCGCACTGAATAGCAATCAGCCCCAGCATTTT | CASSALNSNQPQHF
- | TRBJ2-7 | TRBD1 | TRBV2 | 14 | TGTGCCAGCAGTGGACCCGGGACAGGGATCACAAGATACTTC | CASSGPGTGITRYF
few | TRBJ2-7 | - | TRBV5-6 | 15 | TGTGCCAGCAGCTTTCAACCCAGGGTCACCAACGAGCAGTACTTC | CASSFQPRVTNEQYF
many | TRBJ1-2 | - | TRBV10-3 | 15 | TGTGCCATCAGTGAGTCGAAGGAACCGGGCTATGGCTACACCTTC | CAISESKEPGYGYTF
few | TRBJ2-7 | TRBD2 | TRBV29-1 | 12 | TGCAGCGTTGAAGCGGGAGGTTACGAGCAGTACTTC | CSVEAGGYEQYF
few | TRBJ1-3 | TRBD1 | TRBV12-3/TRBV12-4 | 13 | TGTGCCAGCAGCAGGGGGACTGGAAACACCATATATTTT | CASSRGTGNTIYF
many | TRBJ1-2 | - | TRBV4-2 | 14 | TGTGCCAGCAGCCAAGCACTCCGGGACTATGGCTACACCTTC | CASSQALRDYGYTF
- | TRBJ1-2 | - | TRBV12-3/TRBV12-4 | 11 | TGTGCCAGCAGTTCGGGGGAGGGCTACACCTTC | CASSSGEGYTF
- | TRBJ1-5 | TRBD1 | TRBV12-3/TRBV12-4 | 16 | TGTGCCAGCAGTTTAGCGGGAGGGGGCACCAATCAGCCCCAGCATTTT | CASSLAGGGTNQPQHF
- | TRBJ1-5 | - | TRBV6-5 | 16 | TGTGCCAGCAGTTGGGGGGTAGGGGAAGGCAATCAGCCCCAGCATTTT | CASSWGVGEGNQPQHF
- | TRBJ1-4 | - | TRBV21-1 | 14 | TGTGCCAGCAGCCAGGGAGTACCTAATGAAAAACTGTTTTTT | CASSQGVPNEKLFF
many | TRBJ2-1 | - | TRBV20-1 | 11 | TGCAGTGCTAGAGATGGTCGTGAGCAGTTCTTC | CSARDGREQFF
- | TRBJ2-2 | - | TRBV24-1 | 13 | TGTGCCACCAGTTCGCAGCGCCCCGGGGAGCTGTTTTTT | CATSSQRPGELFF
few | TRBJ1-2 | - | TRBV6-2/TRBV6-3 | 16 | TGTGCCAGCAGTTACTCCGGTCAGATTGTAACCTATGGCTACACCTTC | CASSYSGQIVTYGYTF
few | TRBJ2-1 | - | TRBV24-1 | 14 | TGTGCCACCAGTACGCGCAACAGCTACAATGAGCAGTTCTTC | CATSTRNSYNEQFF
- | TRBJ1-3 | - | TRBV14 | 11 | TGTGCCAGCAGCAAGGGAGTGGGCATATATTTT | CASSKGVGIYF
- | TRBJ2-7 | TRBD1 | TRBV20-1 | 15 | TGCAGTGCTCCCCAACCGGGACAGGGTTTGGGTGAGCAGTACTTC | CSAPQPGQGLGEQYF
many | TRBJ1-1 | - | TRBV5-1 | 14 | TGTGCCAGCAGTTTAGGGCGGACGAACACTGAAGCTTTCTTT | CASSLGRTNTEAFF
once | TRBJ2-2 | - | TRBV30 | 12 | TGTGCCTGGACAGAGGGGTTCGGGGAGCTGTTTTTT | CAWTEGFGELFF
- | TRBJ2-1 | - | TRBV24-1 | 17 | TGTGCCACCAGTGATTTGCGAGCTGGCTACCCTAACAATGAGCAGTTCTTC | CATSDLRAGYPNNEQFF
- | TRBJ2-7 | - | TRBV7-9 | 15 | TGTGCCAGCAGCGGGCCGGGGACAATGGCCTACGAGCAGTACTTC | CASSGPGTMAYEQYF
- | TRBJ2-7 | TRBD1 | TRBV5-1 | 14 | TGCGCCAGCAGCTTGGAGACAGGGGTCCACGAGCAGTACTTC | CASSLETGVHEQYF
- | TRBJ1-1 | - | TRBV6-6 | 11 | TGTGCCGTTCAGAGGGGGGTCGAAGCTTTCTTT | CAVQRGVEAFF